The sequence of this T cell receptor (beta chain) was determined in a study of identifying expanded T cells in peripheral blood. The table came from immunoSEQ multiplex PCR; TCRdb's copy has only in-frame clones and leaves some out. Of 60,000 to 70,000 clones listed, 87% were seen once; the top ten hold around 4.3%. This CDR3 region has 15 residues. Trimming stripped 0 bases from V and 0 bases from J, with 7 bases between. CDR1 and CDR2 (germline): SGHRS, YFSETQ. The study, taken as a whole, reports: Variance in clone template counts between approximately two-week samples significantly increased with total template count across all healthy donors.

On this clone itself: The antigen remains undetermined.

The source material was blood. This TCR was recovered from a person aged 18 to 70 in good health. The genes are TRBV5-1 and TRBJ1-5; no firm D call. In DNA, the CDR3 is TGCGCCAGCAGCTTGGACGGCGATAGCAATCAGCCCCAGCATTTT. Its translation: CASSLDGDSNQPQHF.